There are a few counts of the clone carrying this TCR beta chain. TCRdb's table, derived via immunoSEQ multiplex PCR, lists solely in-frame clones and lacks some. The sample gives roughly 40,000 clones, around 89% of which show up once; more than 0.5% is in the top ten. The sample belongs to a study of T cell changes during pregnancy in multiple sclerosis. V was trimmed by 4 bases and J by 3 bases, leaving 6 bases between them. Germline CDR1 is GTSNPN and CDR2 is SVGIG (reference sequence). The CDR3 covers 11 residues. The clonotype originates from a female donor with multiple sclerosis, enrolled in a pregnancy study. The chain couples TRBV30 to TRBJ1-1; D call uncertain. The sequences come from CD4+ T cells from peripheral blood mononuclear cells, collected in the first trimester of pregnancy. The CDR3 spells CAWTEYTEAFF. The CDR3 DNA follows: TGTGCCTGGACGGAGTACACTGAAGCTTTCTTT.